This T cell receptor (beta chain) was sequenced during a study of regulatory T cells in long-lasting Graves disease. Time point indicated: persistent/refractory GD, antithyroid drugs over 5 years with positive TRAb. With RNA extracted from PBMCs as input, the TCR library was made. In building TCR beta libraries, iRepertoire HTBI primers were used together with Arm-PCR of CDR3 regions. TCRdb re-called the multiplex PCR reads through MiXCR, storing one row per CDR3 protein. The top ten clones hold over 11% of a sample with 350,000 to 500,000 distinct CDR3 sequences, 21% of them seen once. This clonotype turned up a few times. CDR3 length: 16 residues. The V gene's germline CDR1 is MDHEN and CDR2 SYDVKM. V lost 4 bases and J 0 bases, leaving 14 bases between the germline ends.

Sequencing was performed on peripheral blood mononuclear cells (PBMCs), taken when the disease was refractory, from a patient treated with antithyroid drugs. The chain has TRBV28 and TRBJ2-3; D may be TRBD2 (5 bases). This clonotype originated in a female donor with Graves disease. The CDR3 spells CASSSIGVHSTDTQYF. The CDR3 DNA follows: TGTGCCAGCAGTTCAATCGGGGTCCATAGCACAGATACGCAGTATTTT.